This TCR beta chain was profiled in a study of identical twins. This CDR3 region has 12 residues. Germline V gene sequence: CDR1 SGHTA, CDR2 FQGTGA. TCRdb called the 5' RACE reads again in MiXCR, with one record for every CDR3 protein. The sample consists of some 690,000 distinct CDR3 sequences, 21% of them appearing once. With respect to this clonotype: The germline gene is not matched at one end of the junction; a read error may be the cause.

Separately, the same data were catalogued under a study of T cells expressing NK-cell markers. That work states: Seropositivity for HCMV was found in seven of the eight sequenced donors, with one seronegative. The HCMV specificity of the expanded NKG2C+ T cell clones stayed unresolved.

The genes are TRBV7-3 and TRBJ1-2; D not resolved. This TCR derives from a woman aged 18-29 years in good health. The sample comprised PBMCs. CDR3 region: CASSLTDAGYTF. CDR3 in DNA: TGTGCCAGCAGCCTAACAGATGCTGGCTACACCTTC.